This is a list of T cell receptor beta chains from one sample in a study of blood T cell repertoires in COVID-19. Profiling relied on immunoSEQ multiplex PCR, and the TCRdb table lists in-frame clones only, not all of them. The sample has a few hundred thousand clones, about 89% seen once. Sequencing was done on a sample of PBMCs or T cells enriched from blood (not recorded which). The receptors stem from a woman younger than 45 who had recovered from COVID-19. Both conserved end residues are trimmed from each CDR3. Clone size is shown for a subset of rows, as once, few, many or a class of expanded clone.

v_call,j_call,clone_size,cdr3_length,cdr3_aa
TRBV6-2/TRBV6-3,TRBJ2-3,.,14,ASSYSLIALTDTQY
TRBV11-3,TRBJ2-3,.,10,ASSPRSDTQY
TRBV7-2,TRBJ1-1,.,11,ASSLEGGRGAF
TRBV5-1,TRBJ1-3,.,13,ASSLAGILENTIY
TRBV7-9,TRBJ2-1,.,13,ASSLVVVSYNEQF
TRBV30,TRBJ2-7,.,14,AWRLEPGLAGYEQY
TRBV2,TRBJ2-6,few,15,ASSEIFAGVGANVLT
TRBV19,TRBJ2-4,.,14,ASSDGGRLAKNIQY
TRBV28,TRBJ1-2,once,13,ASSSPGQGADGYT
TRBV9,TRBJ2-7,.,13,ASSGGASGTYEQY
TRBV19,TRBJ1-5,.,15,ASSFYRELRSNQPQH
TRBV29-1,TRBJ1-1,once,11,SVVQGLANEAF
TRBV28,TRBJ2-7,.,10,ASSLPLYEQY
TRBV19,TRBJ1-4,.,13,ASSSSPGRAEKLF
TRBV7-2,TRBJ1-2,.,13,ASSLRGDRGGGYT
TRBV28,TRBJ1-5,.,12,ASRLPLEGQPQH
TRBV29-1,TRBJ1-5,.,10,SVGQRNQPQH
TRBV29-1,TRBJ2-7,.,11,SVEVAGSYEQY
TRBV28,TRBJ1-2,.,12,ASSLGQDVGGYT
TRBV7-2,TRBJ2-7,.,12,ASSPQGARNEQY
TRBV11-2,TRBJ1-4,.,13,ASSGQAGRNEKLF
TRBV5-1,TRBJ2-2,.,14,ASSLAGQGGTGELF
TRBV4-2,TRBJ2-5,once,16,ASSQEMGRGSYQETQY
TRBV4-3,TRBJ2-2,.,14,ASSQDAAGVTGELF
TRBV14,TRBJ1-6,.,11,ASSQTGVSPLH
TRBV9,TRBJ1-1,.,13,ASSAKGQVYTEAF
TRBV7-8,TRBJ1-5,.,12,ASSHDSSNQPQH
TRBV7-9,TRBJ1-2,.,13,ASSSPGQARDGYT
TRBV5-1,TRBJ2-3,.,12,ASSLQGGTDTQY
TRBV15,TRBJ2-5,.,13,ATSRALGQQETQY
TRBV7-3,TRBJ2-2,.,12,ASSPGAETGELF
TRBV4-3,TRBJ2-7,.,12,ASSHGTSINEQY
TRBV30,TRBJ2-1,.,13,AWSADDRVYNEQF
TRBV6-2/TRBV6-3,TRBJ2-2,.,14,ASSYLGTGITGELF
TRBV4-1,TRBJ2-7,.,13,ASSQEAWSSYEQY
TRBV19,TRBJ1-6,.,13,ASRDPGQRNSPLH
TRBV28,TRBJ1-1,.,11,ASRGPMNTEAF
TRBV20-1,TRBJ2-2,.,12,SASLIRGTGELF
TRBV19,TRBJ2-2,.,12,ASRSGDSTGELF